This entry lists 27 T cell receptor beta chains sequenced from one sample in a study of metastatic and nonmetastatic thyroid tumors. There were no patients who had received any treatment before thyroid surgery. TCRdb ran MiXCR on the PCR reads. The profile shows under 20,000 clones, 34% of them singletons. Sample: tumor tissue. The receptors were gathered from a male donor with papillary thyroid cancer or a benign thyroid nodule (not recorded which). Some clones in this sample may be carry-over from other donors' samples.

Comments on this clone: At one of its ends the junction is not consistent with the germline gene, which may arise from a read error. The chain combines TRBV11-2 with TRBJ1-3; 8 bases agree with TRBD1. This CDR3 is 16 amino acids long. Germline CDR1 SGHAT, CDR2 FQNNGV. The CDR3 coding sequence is TGTGCCAGCAGCTTAGGCCTCAGGGGGCTAGGAAACACCACATATTTT. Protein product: CASSLGLRGLGNTTYF.

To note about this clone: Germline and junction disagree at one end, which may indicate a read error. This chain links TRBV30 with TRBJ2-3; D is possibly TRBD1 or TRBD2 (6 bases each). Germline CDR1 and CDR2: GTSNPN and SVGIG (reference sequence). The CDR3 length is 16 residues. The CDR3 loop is CSWSGVREGGVWTHYF. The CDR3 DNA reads TGTTCCTGGAGTGGGGTACGTGAGGGGGGCGTTTGGACGCATTATTTT.

The CDR3 DNA reads as TGTGCCAGCAGCTCATCAGCGAACACTGAAGCTTTCTTT. Its translation is CASSSSANTEAFF. The chain combines TRBV7-9 with TRBJ1-1, with D unresolved. Germline CDR1 SEHNR, CDR2 FQNEAQ (reference sequence). This CDR3 comprises 13 residues. V was shortened by 4 bases and J by 1 base, with 7 bases between the two germline ends.

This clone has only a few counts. This chain's CDR3 is CASSLPGYGNTIYF. The CDR3 bases are TGTGCCAGCAGCCTACCAGGTTACGGAAACACCATATATTTT. The rearrangement uses TRBV12-3 or TRBV12-4 and TRBJ1-3; D gene uncertain. This CDR3 is 14 amino acids long. Trimming removed 6 bases from V and 4 bases from J, with 13 bases in between.

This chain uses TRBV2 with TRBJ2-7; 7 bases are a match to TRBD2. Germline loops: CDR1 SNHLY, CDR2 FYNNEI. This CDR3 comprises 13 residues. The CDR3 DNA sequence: TGTACCACCCAGGGACTATATGAGTACGAGCAGTACTTC. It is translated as CTTQGLYEYEQYF.

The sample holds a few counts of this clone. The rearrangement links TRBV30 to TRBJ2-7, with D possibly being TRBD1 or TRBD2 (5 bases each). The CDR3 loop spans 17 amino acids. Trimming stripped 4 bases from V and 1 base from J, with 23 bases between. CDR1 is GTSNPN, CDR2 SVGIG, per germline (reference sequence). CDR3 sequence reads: CAWNPPGLGDLSYEQYF. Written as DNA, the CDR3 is TGTGCCTGGAACCCACCCGGGTTGGGGGATTTATCCTACGAGCAGTACTTC.

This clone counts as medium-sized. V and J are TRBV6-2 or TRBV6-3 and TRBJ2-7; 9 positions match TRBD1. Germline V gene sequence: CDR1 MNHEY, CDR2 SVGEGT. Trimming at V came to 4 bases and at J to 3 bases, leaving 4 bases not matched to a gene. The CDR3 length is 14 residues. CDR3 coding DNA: TGTGCCAGCAGTTCCCCGGGACAGGGCTACGAGCAGTACTTC. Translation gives CASSSPGQGYEQYF.

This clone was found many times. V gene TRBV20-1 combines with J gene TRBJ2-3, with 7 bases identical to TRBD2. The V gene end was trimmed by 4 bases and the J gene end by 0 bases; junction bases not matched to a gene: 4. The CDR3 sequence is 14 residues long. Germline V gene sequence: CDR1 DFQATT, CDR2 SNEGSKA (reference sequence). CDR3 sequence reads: CSAIGGSSTDTQYF. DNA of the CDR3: TGCAGTGCTATCGGGGGGTCTAGCACAGATACGCAGTATTTT.

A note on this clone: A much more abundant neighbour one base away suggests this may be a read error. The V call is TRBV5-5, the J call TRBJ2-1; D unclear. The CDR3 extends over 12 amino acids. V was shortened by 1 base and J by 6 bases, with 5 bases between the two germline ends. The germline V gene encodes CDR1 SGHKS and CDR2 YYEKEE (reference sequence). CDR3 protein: CASSLQVNEQFF. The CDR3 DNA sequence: TGTGCCAGCAGCTTGCAGGTCAATGAGCAGTTCTTC. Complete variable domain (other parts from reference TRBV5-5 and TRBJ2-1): DAGVTQSPTHLIKTRGQQVTLRCSPISGHKSVSWYQQVLGQGPQFIFQYYEKEERGRGNFPDRFSARQFPNYSSELNVNALLLGDSALYLCASSLQVNEQFFGPGTRLTVL.

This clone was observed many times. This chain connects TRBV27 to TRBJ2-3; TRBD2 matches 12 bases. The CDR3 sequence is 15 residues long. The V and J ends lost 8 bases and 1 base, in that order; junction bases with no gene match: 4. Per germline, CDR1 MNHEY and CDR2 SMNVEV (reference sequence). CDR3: CASGASGRGTDTQYF. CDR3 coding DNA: TGTGCCAGCGGGGCTAGCGGGAGGGGCACAGATACGCAGTATTTT.

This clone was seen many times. CDR3 loop: CASSPTGNPYSNQPQHF. The CDR3 region has the DNA TGTGCCAGCAGTCCCACAGGGAACCCATATAGCAATCAGCCCCAGCATTTT. The genes are TRBV27 and TRBJ1-5; the D gene is possibly TRBD1 (6 bases). Germline lookup yields CDR1 MNHEY and CDR2 SMNVEV (reference sequence). Trimming removed 5 bases from V and 0 bases from J, with 17 bases in between. This CDR3 is 17 amino acids long.

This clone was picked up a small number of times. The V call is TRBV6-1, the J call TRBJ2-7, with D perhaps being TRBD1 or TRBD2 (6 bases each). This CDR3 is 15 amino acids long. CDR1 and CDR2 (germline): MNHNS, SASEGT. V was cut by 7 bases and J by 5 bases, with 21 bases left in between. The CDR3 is CASTTSGGGVHEQYF. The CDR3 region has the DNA TGTGCCAGCACCACATCCGGAGGGGGAGTTCACGAGCAGTACTTC.

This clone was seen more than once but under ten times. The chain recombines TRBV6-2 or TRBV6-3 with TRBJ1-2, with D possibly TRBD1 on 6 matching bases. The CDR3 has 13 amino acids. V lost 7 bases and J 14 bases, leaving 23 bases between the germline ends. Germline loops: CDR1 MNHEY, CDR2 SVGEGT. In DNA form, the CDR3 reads TGTGCCAGCACGTTAAGGGAGGGCAGGGGCTGGACCTTC. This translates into CASTLREGRGWTF.

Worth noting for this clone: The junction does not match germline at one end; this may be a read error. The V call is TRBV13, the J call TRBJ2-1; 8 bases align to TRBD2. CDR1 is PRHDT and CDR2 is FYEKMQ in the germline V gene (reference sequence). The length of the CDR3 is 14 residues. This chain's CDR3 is CASSRLAWYNEQFF. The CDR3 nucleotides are TGTGCCAGCTCCCGACTAGCGTGGTACAACGAGCAGTTCTTC.

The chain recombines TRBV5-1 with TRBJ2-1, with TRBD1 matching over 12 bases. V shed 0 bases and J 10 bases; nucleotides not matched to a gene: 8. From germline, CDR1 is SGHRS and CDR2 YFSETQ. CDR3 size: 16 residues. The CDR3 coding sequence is TGCGCCAGCAGCTTGGGGGACAGGGGGCTCTTTCTGGAGCAGTTCTTC. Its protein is CASSLGDRGLFLEQFF. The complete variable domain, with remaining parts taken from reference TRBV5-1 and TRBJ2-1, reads KAGVTQTPRYLIKTRGQQVTLSCSPISGHRSVSWYQQTPGQGLQFLFEYFSETQRNKGNFPGRFSGRQFSNSRSEMNVSTLELGDSALYLCASSLGDRGLFLEQFFGPGTRLTVL.

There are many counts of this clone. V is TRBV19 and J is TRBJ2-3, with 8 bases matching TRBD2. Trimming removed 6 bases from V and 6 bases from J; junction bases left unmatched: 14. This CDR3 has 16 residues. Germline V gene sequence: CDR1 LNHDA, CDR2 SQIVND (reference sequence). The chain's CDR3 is CASRPTGNSGADTQYF. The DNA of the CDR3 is TGTGCCAGTAGACCCACAGGGAATAGCGGGGCTGATACGCAGTATTTT.

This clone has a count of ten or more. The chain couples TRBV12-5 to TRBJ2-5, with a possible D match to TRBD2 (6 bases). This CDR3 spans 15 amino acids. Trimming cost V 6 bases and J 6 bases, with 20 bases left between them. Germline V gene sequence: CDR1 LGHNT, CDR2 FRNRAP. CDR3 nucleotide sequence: TGTGCTAGTGGATCCGGGACTCTCGTTGGGAAGACCCAGTACTTC. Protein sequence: CASGSGTLVGKTQYF.

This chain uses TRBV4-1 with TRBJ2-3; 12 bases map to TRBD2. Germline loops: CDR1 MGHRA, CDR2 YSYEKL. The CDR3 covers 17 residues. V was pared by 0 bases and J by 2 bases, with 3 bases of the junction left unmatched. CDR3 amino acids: CASSQERLAGATDTQYF. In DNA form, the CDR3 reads TGCGCCAGCAGCCAAGAACGACTAGCGGGAGCCACAGATACGCAGTATTTT.

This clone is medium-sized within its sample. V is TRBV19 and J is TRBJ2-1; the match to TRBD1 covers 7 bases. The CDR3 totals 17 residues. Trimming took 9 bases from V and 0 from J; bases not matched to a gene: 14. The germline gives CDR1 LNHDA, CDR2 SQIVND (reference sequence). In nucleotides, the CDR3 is TGTGCCAGAAAAGACAGGGAGCCGATAAGCTCCTACAATGAGCAGTTCTTC. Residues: CARKDREPISSYNEQFF.

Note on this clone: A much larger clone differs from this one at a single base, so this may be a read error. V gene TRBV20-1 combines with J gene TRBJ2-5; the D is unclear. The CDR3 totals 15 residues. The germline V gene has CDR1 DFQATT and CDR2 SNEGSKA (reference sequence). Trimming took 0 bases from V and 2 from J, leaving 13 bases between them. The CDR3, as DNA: TGCAGTGCTAGAGAGTCCAGTATGGGTCAAGAGACCCAGTACTTC. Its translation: CSARESSMGQETQYF.

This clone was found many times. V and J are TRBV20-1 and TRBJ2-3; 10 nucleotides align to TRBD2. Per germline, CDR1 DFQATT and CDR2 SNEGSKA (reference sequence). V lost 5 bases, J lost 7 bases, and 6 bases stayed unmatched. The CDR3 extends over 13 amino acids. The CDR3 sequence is CSAGGTSANTQYF. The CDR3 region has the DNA TGCAGTGCTGGGGGGACTAGCGCCAATACGCAGTATTTT.

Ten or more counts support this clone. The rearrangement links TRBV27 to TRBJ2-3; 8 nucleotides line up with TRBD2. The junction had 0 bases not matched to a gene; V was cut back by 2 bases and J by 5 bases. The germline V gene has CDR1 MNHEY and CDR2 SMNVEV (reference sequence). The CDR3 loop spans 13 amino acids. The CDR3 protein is CASSLLAGDTQYF. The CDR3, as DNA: TGTGCCAGCAGTTTACTAGCGGGAGATACGCAGTATTTT.

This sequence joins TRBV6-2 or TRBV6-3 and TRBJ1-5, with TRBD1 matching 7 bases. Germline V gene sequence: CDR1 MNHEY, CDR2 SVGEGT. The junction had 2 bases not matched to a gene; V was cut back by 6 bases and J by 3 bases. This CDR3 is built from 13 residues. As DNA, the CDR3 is TGTGCCAGCAGCGGGACAGACAATCAGCCCCAGCATTTT. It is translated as CASSGTDNQPQHF.

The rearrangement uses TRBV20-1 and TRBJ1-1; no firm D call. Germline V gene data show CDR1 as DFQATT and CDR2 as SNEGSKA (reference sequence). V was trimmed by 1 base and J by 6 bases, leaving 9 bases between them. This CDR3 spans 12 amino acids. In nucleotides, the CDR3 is TGCAGTGCTAGAGGTGCGGGAGCTGAAGCTTTCTTT. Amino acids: CSARGAGAEAFF.

The CDR3 DNA reads as TGTGCCAGCAGCGACAGACAGTACTCTGGAAACACCATATATTTT. Its protein product is CASSDRQYSGNTIYF. The chain is built from TRBV9 and TRBJ1-3; a possible D gene is TRBD1 (5 bases). CDR1 is SGDLS, CDR2 YYNGEE, per germline. The CDR3 runs to 15 residues. V dropped 3 bases and J dropped 0 bases, with 10 bases sitting between them.

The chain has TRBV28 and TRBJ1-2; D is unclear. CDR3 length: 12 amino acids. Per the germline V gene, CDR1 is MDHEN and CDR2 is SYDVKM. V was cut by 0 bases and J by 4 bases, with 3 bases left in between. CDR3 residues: CASSLWGYGYTF. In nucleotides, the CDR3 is TGTGCCAGCAGTTTATGGGGCTATGGCTACACCTTC.

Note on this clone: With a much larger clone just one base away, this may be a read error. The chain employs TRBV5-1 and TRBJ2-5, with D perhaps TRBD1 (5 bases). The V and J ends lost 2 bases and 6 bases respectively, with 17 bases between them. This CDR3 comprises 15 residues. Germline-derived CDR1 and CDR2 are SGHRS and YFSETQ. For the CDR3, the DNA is TGCGCCAGCAGCTTTTTGTCAGGGCGATTTCAGACCCAGTACTTC. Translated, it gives CASSFLSGRFQTQYF.